This T cell receptor (beta chain) was profiled in a study of blood T cell repertoires in COVID-19. Clones were sequenced by immunoSEQ multiplex PCR, and TCRdb holds only the in-frame ones, with some missing. The sample yields about 130,000 clones, 86% seen once. This CDR3 has 11 amino acids. V was shortened by 4 bases and J by 7 bases, with 8 bases between the two germline ends. Germline V gives CDR1 SGHDN, CDR2 FVKESK. The chain links TRBV14 to TRBJ2-7, with D maybe TRBD1 (5 bases). This clonotype was obtained from a woman aged 45-59 years who had recovered from COVID-19. The specimen sequenced was PBMCs or T cells enriched from blood (not recorded which). CDR3 coding DNA: TGTGCCAGCAGCCTAGGGGCGGAGCAGTACTTC. Protein: CASSLGAEQYF.